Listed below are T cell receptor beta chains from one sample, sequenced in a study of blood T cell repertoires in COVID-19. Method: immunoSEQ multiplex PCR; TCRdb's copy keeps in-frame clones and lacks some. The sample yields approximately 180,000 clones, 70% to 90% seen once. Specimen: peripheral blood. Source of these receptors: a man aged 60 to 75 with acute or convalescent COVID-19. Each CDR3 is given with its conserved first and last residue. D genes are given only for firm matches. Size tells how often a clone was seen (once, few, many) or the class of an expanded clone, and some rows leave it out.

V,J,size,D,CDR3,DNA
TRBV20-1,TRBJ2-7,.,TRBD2,CSASSTSGGSSYEQYF,TGCAGTGCTAGTTCGACGTCGGGCGGGAGCTCCTACGAGCAGTACTTC
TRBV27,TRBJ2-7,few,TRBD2,CAPHPGLAYNEQYF,TGTGCCCCCCACCCGGGACTAGCGTATAACGAGCAGTACTTC
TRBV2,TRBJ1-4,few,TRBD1,CASSRQGIDEKLFF,TGTGCCAGCAGCCGACAGGGAATTGATGAAAAACTGTTTTTT
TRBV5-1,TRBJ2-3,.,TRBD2,CASRWTSGIQTQYF,TGCGCCAGCAGGTGGACTAGCGGGATCCAGACGCAGTATTTT
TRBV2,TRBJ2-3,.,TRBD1,CASRAGQGVDTQYF,TGTGCCAGCAGGGCGGGACAGGGGGTGGATACGCAGTATTTT
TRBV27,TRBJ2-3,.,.,CASSLPDAGTDTQYF,TGTGCCAGCAGTTTACCCGATGCGGGCACAGATACGCAGTATTTT
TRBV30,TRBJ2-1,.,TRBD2,CAWSIIAGEFYNEQFF,TGTGCCTGGAGTATAATAGCGGGAGAATTCTACAATGAGCAGTTCTTC
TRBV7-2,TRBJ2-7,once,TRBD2,CASSPSGLAGYEQYF,TGTGCCAGCAGCCCCTCTGGTCTAGCGGGATACGAGCAGTACTTC
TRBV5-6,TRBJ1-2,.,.,CASSLAGYHYGYTF,TGTGCCAGCAGCTTGGCGGGGTACCACTATGGCTACACCTTC
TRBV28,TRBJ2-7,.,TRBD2,CASSFSRSGSSYEQYF,TGTGCCAGCAGTTTTTCTCGCAGCGGGAGCTCCTACGAGCAGTACTTC